This is a list of T cell receptor beta chains from one sample in a study of T cell responses to AZD1222 COVID-19 vaccine. Repertoires were generated with immunoSEQ multiplex PCR, while TCRdb's copy carries only in-frame clones and drops some. The repertoire includes 160,000 or so clones, approximately 90% of them detected once, and around 4.4% sits in the top ten. The source material was peripheral blood, sampled on day 0 of AZD1222 vaccination. Receptors were obtained from an adult in good health. The CDR3 runs from the conserved cysteine through the conserved F or W. D genes are given only for firm matches. Expanded clones get a size class; other rows say once, few or many, or leave the size out.

d_call j_call clone_size v_call cdr3_length cdr3_aa cdr3_nt
NA TRBJ1-6 NA TRBV3-1/TRBV3-2 15 CASSQDQGPNSPLHF TGTGCCAGCAGCCAAGATCAGGGCCCTAATTCACCCCTCCACTTT
NA TRBJ1-5 NA TRBV7-8 12 CASSLPGQPQHF TGTGCCAGCAGCCTCCCCGGTCAGCCCCAGCATTTT
TRBD2 TRBJ2-1 NA TRBV28 15 CASSLFGLVNEWQFF TGTGCCAGCAGTTTATTCGGACTAGTCAATGAGTGGCAGTTCTTC
TRBD1 TRBJ1-2 few TRBV6-5 12 CASTDRNYGYTF TGTGCCAGCACGGACAGGAACTATGGCTACACCTTC
TRBD1 TRBJ2-2 NA TRBV15 17 CATSSPTGTGNRGELFF TGTGCCACCAGCAGCCCTACCGGGACAGGGAACCGCGGGGAGCTGTTTTTT
NA TRBJ2-7 NA TRBV30 12 CAWKTDSYEQYF TGTGCCTGGAAAACTGACTCCTACGAGCAGTACTTC
NA TRBJ2-3 NA TRBV4-1 17 CASSQDRGGGATDTQYF TGCGCCAGCAGCCAAGATCGGGGAGGGGGCGCGACAGATACGCAGTATTTT
NA TRBJ1-2 NA TRBV30 12 CAWNVSPRGYTF TGTGCCTGGAACGTTAGCCCCCGCGGCTACACCTTC
NA TRBJ1-1 NA TRBV4-1 15 CASSRVASRGTEAFF TGCGCCAGCAGCCGCGTGGCCTCCCGGGGCACTGAAGCTTTCTTT
TRBD2 TRBJ2-2 NA TRBV29-1 14 CSARTSGITGELFF TGCAGCGCGAGGACTAGCGGGATCACCGGGGAGCTGTTTTTT
NA TRBJ1-4 NA TRBV30 14 CAWNLRTTNEKLFF TGTGCCTGGAACCTACGTACAACTAATGAAAAACTGTTTTTT
TRBD1 TRBJ1-2 NA TRBV6-6 14 CASHTGTGLDGYTF TGTGCCAGCCACACCGGGACAGGGCTCGATGGCTACACCTTC
NA TRBJ2-7 NA TRBV30 12 CAWSKQGYEQYF TGTGCCTGGAGCAAGCAGGGTTACGAGCAGTACTTC
TRBD2 TRBJ2-5 NA TRBV29-1 13 CSVEVVAGETQYF TGCAGCGTTGAAGTGGTAGCGGGAGAGACCCAGTACTTC
TRBD1 TRBJ1-2 once TRBV19 13 CASFGTGPYGYTF TGTGCCAGTTTCGGGACAGGGCCTTATGGCTACACCTTC
NA TRBJ2-7 NA TRBV5-1 14 CASSWGPDGYEQYF TGCGCCAGCAGCTGGGGGCCGGACGGATACGAGCAGTACTTC
TRBD1 TRBJ1-4 NA TRBV7-9 15 CASSPKGDSREKLFF TGTGCCAGCAGCCCAAAGGGGGACAGTAGGGAAAAACTGTTTTTT
TRBD1 TRBJ2-7 NA TRBV27 15 CASSASRQGTYEQYF TGTGCCAGCAGTGCCTCAAGACAGGGAACCTACGAGCAGTACTTC
NA TRBJ2-1 NA TRBV7-2 17 CASSLVGTGAINNEQFF TGTGCCAGCAGCTTAGTCGGCACGGGTGCAATAAACAATGAGCAGTTCTTC
NA TRBJ2-5 NA TRBV3-1/TRBV3-2 16 CASSQVGAGSEETQYF TGTGCCAGCAGCCAAGTTGGGGCGGGATCCGAAGAGACCCAGTACTTC
NA TRBJ2-7 NA TRBV11-3 15 CASSSAATGKDEQYF TGTGCCAGCAGCTCAGCGGCGACAGGAAAGGACGAGCAGTACTTC
NA TRBJ1-4 NA TRBV5-5 16 CASSLGSIATNEKLFF TGTGCCAGCAGCTTGGGCAGCATAGCAACTAATGAAAAACTGTTTTTT
TRBD2 TRBJ2-1 NA TRBV4-3 18 CASSQDRASGPTYNEQFF TGCGCCAGCAGCCAAGATCGGGCTAGCGGGCCAACCTACAATGAGCAGTTCTTC
TRBD2 TRBJ2-5 NA TRBV7-3 15 CASSWGTSGSETQYF TGTGCCAGCAGCTGGGGGACTAGCGGGAGTGAGACCCAGTACTTC
TRBD2 TRBJ2-1 NA TRBV18 16 CASSPRLAGIGNEQFF TGTGCCAGCTCACCGAGACTAGCGGGAATCGGCAATGAGCAGTTCTTC
TRBD1 TRBJ2-7 NA TRBV4-1 20 CASSQKKGGLRGERTYEQYF TGCGCCAGCAGCCAGAAAAAAGGGGGCCTCCGGGGAGAACGAACGTACGAGCAGTACTTC